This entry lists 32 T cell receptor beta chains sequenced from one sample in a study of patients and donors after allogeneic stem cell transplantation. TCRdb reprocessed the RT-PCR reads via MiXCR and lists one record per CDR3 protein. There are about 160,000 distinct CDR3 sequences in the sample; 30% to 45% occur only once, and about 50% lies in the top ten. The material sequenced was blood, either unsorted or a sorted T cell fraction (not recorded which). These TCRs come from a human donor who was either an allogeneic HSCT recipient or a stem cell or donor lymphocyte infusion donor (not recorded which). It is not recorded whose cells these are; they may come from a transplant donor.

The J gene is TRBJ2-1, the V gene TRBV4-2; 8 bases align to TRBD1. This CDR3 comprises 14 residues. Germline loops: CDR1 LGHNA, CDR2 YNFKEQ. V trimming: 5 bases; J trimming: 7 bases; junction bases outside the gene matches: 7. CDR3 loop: CASSYQGARNEQFF. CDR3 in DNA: TGTGCCAGCAGCTACCAGGGGGCTAGGAATGAGCAGTTCTTC.

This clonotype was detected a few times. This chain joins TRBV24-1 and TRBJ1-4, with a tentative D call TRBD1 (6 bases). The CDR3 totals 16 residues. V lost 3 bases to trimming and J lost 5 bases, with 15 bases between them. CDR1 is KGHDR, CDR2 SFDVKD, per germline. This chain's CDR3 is CATSDPRGLGNEKLFF. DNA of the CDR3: TGTGCCACCAGTGATCCCAGGGGACTCGGGAATGAAAAACTGTTTTTT.

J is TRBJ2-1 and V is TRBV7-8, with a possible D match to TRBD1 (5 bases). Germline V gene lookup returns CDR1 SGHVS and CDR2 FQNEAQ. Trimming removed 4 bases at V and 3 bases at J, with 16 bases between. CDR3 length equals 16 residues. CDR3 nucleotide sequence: TGTGCCAGCAGCTCCCCCGAAGGGGAATTCTACAATGAGCAGTTCTTC. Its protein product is CASSSPEGEFYNEQFF.

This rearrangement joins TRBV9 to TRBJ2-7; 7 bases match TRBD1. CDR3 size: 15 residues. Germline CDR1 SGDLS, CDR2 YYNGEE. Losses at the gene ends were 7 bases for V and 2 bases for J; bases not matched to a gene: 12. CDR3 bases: TGTGCCAGCTCCCGAAAGGTAGGGGGCCCCTACGAGCAGTACGTC. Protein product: CASSRKVGGPYEQYV.

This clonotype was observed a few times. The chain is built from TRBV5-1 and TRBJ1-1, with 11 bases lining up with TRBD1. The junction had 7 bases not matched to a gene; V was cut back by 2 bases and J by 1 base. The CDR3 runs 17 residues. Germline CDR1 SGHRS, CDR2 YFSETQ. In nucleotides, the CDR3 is TGCGCCAGCAGCTTAAATGTAGGACAGGGGGCGAACACTGAAGCTTTCTTT. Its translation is CASSLNVGQGANTEAFF.

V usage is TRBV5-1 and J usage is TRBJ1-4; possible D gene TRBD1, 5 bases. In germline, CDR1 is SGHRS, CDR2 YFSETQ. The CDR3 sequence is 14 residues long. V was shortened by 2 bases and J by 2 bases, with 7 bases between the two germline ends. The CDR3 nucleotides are TGCGCCAGCAGCTTTGGGACGACTAATGAAAAACTGTTTTTT. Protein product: CASSFGTTNEKLFF.

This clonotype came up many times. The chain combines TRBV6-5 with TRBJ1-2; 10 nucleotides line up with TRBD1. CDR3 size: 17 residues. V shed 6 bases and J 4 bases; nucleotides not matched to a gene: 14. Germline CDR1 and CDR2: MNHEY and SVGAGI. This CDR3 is CASRAPGTGVITYGYTF. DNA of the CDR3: TGTGCCAGCAGGGCTCCCGGGACAGGGGTAATAACCTATGGCTACACCTTC.

The CDR3 DNA reads as TGTGCCAGCAGTTACGGACAGGGGGCAGATACGCAGTATTTT. It yields the protein CASSYGQGADTQYF. The V gene is TRBV27, the J gene TRBJ2-3; 10 bases align to TRBD1. The CDR3 contains 14 residues. Trimming cost V 4 bases and J 4 bases; bases outside gene matches: 2. Germline V gives CDR1 MNHEY, CDR2 SMNVEV (reference sequence).

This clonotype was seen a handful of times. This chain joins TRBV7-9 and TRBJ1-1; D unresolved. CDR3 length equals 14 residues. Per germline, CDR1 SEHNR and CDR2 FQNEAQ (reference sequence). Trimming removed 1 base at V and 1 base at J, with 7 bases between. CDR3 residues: CASSLDPGNTEAFF. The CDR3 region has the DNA TGTGCCAGCAGCTTAGATCCCGGGAACACTGAAGCTTTCTTT.

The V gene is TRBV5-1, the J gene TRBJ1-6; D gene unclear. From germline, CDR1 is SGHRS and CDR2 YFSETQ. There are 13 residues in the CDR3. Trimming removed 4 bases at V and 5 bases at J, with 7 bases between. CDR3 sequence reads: CASSEGNNSPLHF. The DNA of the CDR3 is TGCGCCAGCAGCGAAGGGAATAATTCACCCCTCCACTTT.

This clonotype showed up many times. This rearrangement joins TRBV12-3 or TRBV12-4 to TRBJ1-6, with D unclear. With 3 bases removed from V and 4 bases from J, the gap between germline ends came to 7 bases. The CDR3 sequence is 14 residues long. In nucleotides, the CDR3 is TGTGCCAGCAGTTTGTGGGGTTATAATTCACCCCTCCACTTT. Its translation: CASSLWGYNSPLHF.

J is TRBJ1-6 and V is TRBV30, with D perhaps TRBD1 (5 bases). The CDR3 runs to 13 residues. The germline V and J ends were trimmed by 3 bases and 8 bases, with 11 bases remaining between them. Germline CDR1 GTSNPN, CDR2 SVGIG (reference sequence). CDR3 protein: CAWRGVRDSPLHF. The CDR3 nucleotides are TGTGCCTGGAGGGGGGTACGGGATTCACCCCTCCACTTT.

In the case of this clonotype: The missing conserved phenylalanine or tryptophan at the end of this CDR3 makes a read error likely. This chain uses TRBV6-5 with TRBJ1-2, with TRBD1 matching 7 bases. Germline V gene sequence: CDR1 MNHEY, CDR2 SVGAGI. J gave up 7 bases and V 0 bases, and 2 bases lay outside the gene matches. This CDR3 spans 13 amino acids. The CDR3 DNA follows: TGTGCCAGCAGTTACTCGAGACAGGGTGGCTACACCTCC. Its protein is CASSYSRQGGYTS.

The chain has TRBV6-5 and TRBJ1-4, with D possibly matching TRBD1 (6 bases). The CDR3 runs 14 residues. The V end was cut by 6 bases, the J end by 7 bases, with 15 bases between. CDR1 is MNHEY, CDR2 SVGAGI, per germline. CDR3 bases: TGTGCCAGCAGAAAAACAGGGTTCGGTGAAAAACTGTTTTTT. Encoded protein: CASRKTGFGEKLFF.

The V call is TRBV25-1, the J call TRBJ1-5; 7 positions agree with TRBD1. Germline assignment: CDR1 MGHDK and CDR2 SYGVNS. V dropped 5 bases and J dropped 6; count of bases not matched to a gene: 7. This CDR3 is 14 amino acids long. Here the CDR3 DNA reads TGTGCCAGCAGTCCAGACAGGGCGAGTCAGCCCCAGCATTTT. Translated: CASSPDRASQPQHF.

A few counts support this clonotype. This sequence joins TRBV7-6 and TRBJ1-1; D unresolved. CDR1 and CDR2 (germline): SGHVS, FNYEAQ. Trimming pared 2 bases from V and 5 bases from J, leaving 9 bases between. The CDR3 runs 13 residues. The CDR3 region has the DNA TGTGCCAGCAGCTTAATGGTGGGGACTGAAGCTTTCTTT. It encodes CASSLMVGTEAFF. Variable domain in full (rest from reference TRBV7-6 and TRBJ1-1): GAGVSQSPRYKVTKRGQDVALRCDPISGHVSLYWYRQALGQGPEFLTYFNYEAQQDKSGLPNDRFSAERPEGSISTLTIQRTEQRDSAMYRCASSLMVGTEAFFGQGTRLTVV.

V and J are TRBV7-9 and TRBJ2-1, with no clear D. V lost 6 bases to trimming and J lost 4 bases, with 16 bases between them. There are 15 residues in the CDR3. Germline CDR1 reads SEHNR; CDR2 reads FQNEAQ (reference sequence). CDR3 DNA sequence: TGTGCCAGCAGTCCGAAAGAGATGAATTACAATGAGCAGTTCTTC. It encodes CASSPKEMNYNEQFF.

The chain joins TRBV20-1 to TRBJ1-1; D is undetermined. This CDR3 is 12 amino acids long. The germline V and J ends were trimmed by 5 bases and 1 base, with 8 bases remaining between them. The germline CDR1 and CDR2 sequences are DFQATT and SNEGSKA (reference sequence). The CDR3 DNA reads TGCAGTGCTGAGCGGGGGAACACTGAAGCTTTCTTT. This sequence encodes CSAERGNTEAFF.

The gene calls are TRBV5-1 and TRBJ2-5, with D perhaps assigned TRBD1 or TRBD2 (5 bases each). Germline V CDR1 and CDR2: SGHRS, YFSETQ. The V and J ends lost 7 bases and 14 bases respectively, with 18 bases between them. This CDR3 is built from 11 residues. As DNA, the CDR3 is TGCGCCAGCTCCGAGGGGTACCCCACATACTTC. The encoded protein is CASSEGYPTYF.

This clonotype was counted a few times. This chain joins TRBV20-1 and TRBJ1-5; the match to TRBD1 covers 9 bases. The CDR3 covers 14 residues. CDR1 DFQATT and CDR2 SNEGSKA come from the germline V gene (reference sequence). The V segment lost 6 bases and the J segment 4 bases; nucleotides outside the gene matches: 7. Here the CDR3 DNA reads TGCAGTGCCCGAGGGACAGGGCAGAATCAGCCCCAGCATTTT. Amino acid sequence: CSARGTGQNQPQHF.

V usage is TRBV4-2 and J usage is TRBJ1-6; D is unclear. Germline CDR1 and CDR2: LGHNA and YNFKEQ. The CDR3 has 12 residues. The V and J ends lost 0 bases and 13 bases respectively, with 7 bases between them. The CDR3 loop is CASSQDDAPLHF. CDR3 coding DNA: TGTGCCAGCAGCCAAGATGACGCCCCCCTCCACTTT.

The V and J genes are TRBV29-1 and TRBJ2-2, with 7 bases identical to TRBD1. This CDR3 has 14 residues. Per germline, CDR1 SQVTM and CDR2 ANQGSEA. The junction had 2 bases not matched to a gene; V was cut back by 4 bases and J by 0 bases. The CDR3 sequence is CSVAGGSNTGELFF. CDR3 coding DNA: TGCAGCGTTGCAGGGGGATCGAACACCGGGGAGCTGTTTTTT.

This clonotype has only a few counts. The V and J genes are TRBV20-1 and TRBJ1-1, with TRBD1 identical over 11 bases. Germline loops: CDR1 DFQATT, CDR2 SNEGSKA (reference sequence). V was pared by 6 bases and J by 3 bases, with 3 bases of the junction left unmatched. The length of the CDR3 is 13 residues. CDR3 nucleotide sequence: TGCAGTGCCCCGGGACAGGGGGACACTGAAGCTTTCTTT. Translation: CSAPGQGDTEAFF.

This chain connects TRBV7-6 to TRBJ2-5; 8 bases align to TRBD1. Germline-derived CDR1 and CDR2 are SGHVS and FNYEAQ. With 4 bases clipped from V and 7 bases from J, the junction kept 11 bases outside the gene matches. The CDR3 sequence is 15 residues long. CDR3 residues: CASSWWGRGTGTQYF. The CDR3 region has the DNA TGTGCCAGCAGCTGGTGGGGCAGGGGGACAGGGACCCAGTACTTC.

CDR3 loop: CAIRVTGDTEAFF. DNA of the CDR3: TGTGCCATCAGAGTCACGGGGGACACTGAAGCTTTCTTT. The chain employs TRBV10-3 and TRBJ1-1; D might be TRBD1 (5 bases). V was clipped by 6 bases and J by 3 bases, with 11 bases between them. CDR1 is ENHRY, CDR2 SYGVKD, per germline. This CDR3 is built from 13 residues.

The DNA of the CDR3 is TGTGCCAGCATAGCGGGGGGGCCGAACATTCAGTACTTC. It yields the protein CASIAGGPNIQYF. This sequence joins TRBV6-1 and TRBJ2-4; TRBD2 agrees at 11 bases. Germline V gene data show CDR1 as MNHNS and CDR2 as SASEGT. The CDR3 loop spans 13 amino acids. The trim removed 7 bases at V and 7 bases at J, leaving 3 bases unmatched.

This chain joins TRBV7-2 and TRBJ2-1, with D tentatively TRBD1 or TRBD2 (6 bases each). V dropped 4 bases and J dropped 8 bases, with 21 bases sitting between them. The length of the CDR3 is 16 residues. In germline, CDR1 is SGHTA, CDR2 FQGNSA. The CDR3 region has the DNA TGTGCCAGCAGCTCAGGCCCGGGACAATGGGAGGATGAGCAGTTCTTC. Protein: CASSSGPGQWEDEQFF.

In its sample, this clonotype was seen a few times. Written as DNA, the CDR3 is TGTGCCAGCAGTTTTGGGGGTTTGGGTCAGCCCCAGCATTTT. It codes for CASSFGGLGQPQHF. The chain joins TRBV12-3 or TRBV12-4 to TRBJ1-5; possible D gene TRBD1, 5 bases. The CDR3 has 14 residues. Trimming pared 3 bases from V and 6 bases from J, leaving 12 bases between.

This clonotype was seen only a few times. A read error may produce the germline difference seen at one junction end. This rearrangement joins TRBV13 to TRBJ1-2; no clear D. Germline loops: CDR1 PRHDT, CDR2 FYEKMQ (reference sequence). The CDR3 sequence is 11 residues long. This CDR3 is CASSLSRDARF. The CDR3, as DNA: TGTGCCAGCAGCTTATCACGAGACGCCCGATTC. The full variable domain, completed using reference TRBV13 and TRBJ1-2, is AAGVIQSPRHLIKEKRETATLKCYPIPRHDTVYWYQQGPGQDPQFLISFYEKMQSDKGSIPDRFSAQQFSDYHSELNMSSLELGDSALYFCASSLSRDARFGSGTRLTVV.

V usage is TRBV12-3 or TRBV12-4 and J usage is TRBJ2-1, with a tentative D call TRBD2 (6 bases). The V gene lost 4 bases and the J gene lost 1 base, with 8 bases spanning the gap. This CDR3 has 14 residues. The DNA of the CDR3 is TGTGCCAGCAGTTGGGAGGCGTCCTACAATGAGCAGTTCTTC. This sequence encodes CASSWEASYNEQFF.

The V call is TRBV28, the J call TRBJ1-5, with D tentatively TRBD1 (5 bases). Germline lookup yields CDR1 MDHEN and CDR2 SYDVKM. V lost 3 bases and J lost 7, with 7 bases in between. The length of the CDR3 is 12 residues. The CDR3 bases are TGTGCCAGCAGTTTGGGGGTACAGCCCCAGCATTTT. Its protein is CASSLGVQPQHF.

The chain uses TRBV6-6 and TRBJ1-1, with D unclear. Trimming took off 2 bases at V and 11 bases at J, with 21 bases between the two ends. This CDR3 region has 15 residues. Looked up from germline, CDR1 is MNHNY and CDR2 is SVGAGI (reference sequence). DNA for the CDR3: TGTGCCAGCAGTTACGGGGATGCATTAGGCAGTTGGGCTTTCTTT. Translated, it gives CASSYGDALGSWAFF.